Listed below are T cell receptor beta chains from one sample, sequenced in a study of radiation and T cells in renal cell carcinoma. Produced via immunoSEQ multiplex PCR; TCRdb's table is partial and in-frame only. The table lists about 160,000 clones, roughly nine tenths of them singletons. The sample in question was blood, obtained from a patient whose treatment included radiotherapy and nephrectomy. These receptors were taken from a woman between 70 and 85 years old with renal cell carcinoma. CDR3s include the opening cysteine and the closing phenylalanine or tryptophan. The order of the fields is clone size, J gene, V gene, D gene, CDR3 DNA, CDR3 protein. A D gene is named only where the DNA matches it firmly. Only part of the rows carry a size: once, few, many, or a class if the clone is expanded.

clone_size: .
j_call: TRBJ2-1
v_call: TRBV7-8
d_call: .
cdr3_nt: TGTGCCAGCAGCTTATCGGGGAATGAGCAGTTCTTC
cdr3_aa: CASSLSGNEQFF

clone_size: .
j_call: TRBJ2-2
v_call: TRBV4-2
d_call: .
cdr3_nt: TGTGCCAGCAGCCAGGAACCGGAGGACACCGGGGAGCTGTTTTTT
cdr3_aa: CASSQEPEDTGELFF

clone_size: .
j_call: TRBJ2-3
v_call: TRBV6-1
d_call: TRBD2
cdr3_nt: TGTGCCAGCAGTGCCAGTCTGGCGGGGGGGCCAGATACGCAGTATTTT
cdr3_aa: CASSASLAGGPDTQYF

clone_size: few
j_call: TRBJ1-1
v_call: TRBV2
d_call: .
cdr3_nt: TGTGCCAGCAGTGCTTTAAACAGGGACACTGAAGCTTTCTTT
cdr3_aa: CASSALNRDTEAFF

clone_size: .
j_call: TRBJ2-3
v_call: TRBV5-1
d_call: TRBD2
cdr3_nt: TGCGCCAGCAGCCGAGCGGGGGAGCGAACAGATACGCAGTATTTT
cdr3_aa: CASSRAGERTDTQYF

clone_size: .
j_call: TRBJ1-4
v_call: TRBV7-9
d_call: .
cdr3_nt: TGTGCCAGCAGCTCGAGGGAGGTAGCTAATGAAAAACTGTTTTTT
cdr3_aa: CASSSREVANEKLFF

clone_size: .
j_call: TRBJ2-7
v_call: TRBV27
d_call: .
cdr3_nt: TGTGCCAGCAGACAGGGACTCACCTACGAGCAGTACTTC
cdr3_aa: CASRQGLTYEQYF

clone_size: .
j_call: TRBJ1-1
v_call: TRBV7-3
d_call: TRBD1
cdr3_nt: TGTGCCAGCAGGCCGACAGGGTCCGACACTGAAGCTTTCTTT
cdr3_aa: CASRPTGSDTEAFF

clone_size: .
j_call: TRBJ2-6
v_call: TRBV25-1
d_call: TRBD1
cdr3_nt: TGTGCCAGCAGTGTTCGGACAGGAGCCCTGACTTTC
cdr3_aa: CASSVRTGALTF

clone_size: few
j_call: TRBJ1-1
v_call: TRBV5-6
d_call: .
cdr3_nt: TGTGCCAGCAGCTTCAGACCCATGAACACTGAAGCTTTCTTT
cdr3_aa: CASSFRPMNTEAFF

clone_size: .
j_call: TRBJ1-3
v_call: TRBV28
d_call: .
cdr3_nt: TGTGCCAGCAGTTTAACCAACAAAAGAAACACCATATATTTT
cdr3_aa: CASSLTNKRNTIYF

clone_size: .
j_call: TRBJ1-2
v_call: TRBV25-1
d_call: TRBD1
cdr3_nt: TGTGCCAGCAGTGGGACAGGTTATGGCTACACCTTC
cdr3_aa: CASSGTGYGYTF

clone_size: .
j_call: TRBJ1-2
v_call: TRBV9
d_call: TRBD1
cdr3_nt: TGTGCCAGCAGCGTAGGGGGACAGGGGGCGCAACTCACCTTC
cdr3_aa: CASSVGGQGAQLTF

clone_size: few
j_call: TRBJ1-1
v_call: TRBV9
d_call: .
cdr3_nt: TGTGCCAGCAGCGTAGGTTGGACCACTGAAGCTTTCTTT
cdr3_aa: CASSVGWTTEAFF

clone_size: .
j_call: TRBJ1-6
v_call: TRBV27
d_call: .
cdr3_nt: TGTGCCAGCAGTTTTGGGACTGGGAATTCACCCCTCCACTTT
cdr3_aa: CASSFGTGNSPLHF

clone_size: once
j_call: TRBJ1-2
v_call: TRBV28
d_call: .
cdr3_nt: TGTGCCAGCAGTGAAAACCGGGCCGAGAAGGGCTACACCTTC
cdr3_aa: CASSENRAEKGYTF

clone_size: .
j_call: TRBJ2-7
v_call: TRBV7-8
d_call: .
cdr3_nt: TGTGCCAGCAGCCTAGTCGCCTACGAGCAGTACTTC
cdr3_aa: CASSLVAYEQYF